The 30 T cell receptor beta chains listed next were all sequenced from one sample in a study of T cell repertoires in cytomegalovirus infection. TCRdb independently ran MiXCR on the reads; one entry per CDR3 protein. This sample has 150,000 to 200,000 distinct CDR3 sequences, with roughly 9.8% found just once. Sequenced sample: PBMCs. The source is a human donor in good health (CMV status not recorded). Some clones in this sample may be carry-over from other donors' samples.

This clonotype has a count of ten or more. V is TRBV7-2 and J is TRBJ1-6; D may be TRBD1 (6 bases). CDR3 length: 14 residues. V lost 7 bases to trimming and J lost 3 bases, with 10 bases between them. CDR1 and CDR2 from the germline V gene are SGHTA and FQGNSA. The CDR3 DNA sequence: TGTGCCAGCACCCCGGACAGCTATAATTCACCCCTCCACTTT. It encodes CASTPDSYNSPLHF.

The genes are TRBV6-2 or TRBV6-3 and TRBJ2-7; D is undetermined. The V end lost 2 bases, the J end lost 1 base, and 9 bases lay between the germline ends. The CDR3 length is 14 residues. Germline assignment: CDR1 MNHEY and CDR2 SVGEGT. The CDR3 region has the DNA TGTGCCAGCAGTTACAAGATTATTTCCTACGAGCAGTACTTC. The encoded protein is CASSYKIISYEQYF.

The table lists this clonotype with many counts. The chain is built from TRBV7-9 and TRBJ2-7, with 10 bases aligning to TRBD1. Germline assignment: CDR1 SEHNR and CDR2 FQNEAQ (reference sequence). This CDR3 spans 17 amino acids. After removal of 4 bases from V and 0 bases from J, the junction contained 9 bases not matched to a gene. CDR3 sequence reads: CASSSPTGQGTSYEQYF. The CDR3 DNA sequence: TGTGCCAGCAGCTCACCAACGGGACAGGGGACCTCCTACGAGCAGTACTTC.

This clonotype was recorded at least ten times. The chain couples TRBV11-1 to TRBJ1-1; no firm D call. CDR3 length: 15 amino acids. The germline V gene encodes CDR1 SGHAT and CDR2 FQDESV (reference sequence). Trimming left V 1 base short and J 0 bases short, with 9 bases between. CDR3 protein: CASSLGPGMNTEAFF. The CDR3 nucleotides read TGTGCCAGCAGCTTAGGTCCGGGGATGAACACTGAAGCTTTCTTT.

This clonotype showed up many times. This chain connects TRBV7-8 to TRBJ1-1; no firm D call. The V gene's germline CDR1 is SGHVS and CDR2 FQNEAQ. Trimming took 2 bases from V and 1 from J, leaving 5 bases between them. This CDR3 is built from 13 residues. The CDR3 DNA reads TGTGCCAGCAGCTTAAAGCGGAACACTGAAGCTTTCTTT. Residues: CASSLKRNTEAFF.

Only a few counts were recorded for this clonotype. The genes are TRBV5-1 and TRBJ2-5; D not certain. The CDR3 loop spans 14 amino acids. V gave up 2 bases and J gave up 5 bases, with 13 bases separating them. Germline V CDR1 and CDR2: SGHRS, YFSETQ. The CDR3 here is CASSLKVGVETQYF. The CDR3 nucleotides read TGCGCCAGCAGCTTAAAGGTTGGAGTCGAGACCCAGTACTTC.

The genes are TRBV20-1 and TRBJ2-3; 14 bases fit TRBD2. The germline CDR1 and CDR2 sequences are DFQATT and SNEGSKA (reference sequence). The CDR3 is made up of 18 amino acids. Trimming took 0 bases from V and 2 from J; bases not matched to a gene: 7. The CDR3 DNA follows: TGCAGTGCTAGAGAGGGGACTAGCGGGAGTCTGAACACAGATACGCAGTATTTT. Amino acids: CSAREGTSGSLNTDTQYF.

The chain combines TRBV12-3 or TRBV12-4 with TRBJ1-1; a weak D match, TRBD1 (6 bases). This CDR3 spans 12 amino acids. The V end was cut by 1 base, the J end by 13 bases, with 13 bases between. In DNA form, the CDR3 reads TGTGCCAGCAGTTTAGGGTCGACAGGTGGTTTCTTT. The encoded protein is CASSLGSTGGFF.

This clonotype was observed a handful of times. V usage is TRBV19 and J usage is TRBJ2-1, with 8 bases matching TRBD2. The CDR3 runs to 15 residues. Germline CDR1 is LNHDA and CDR2 is SQIVND (reference sequence). The V and J ends lost 1 base and 4 bases, in that order; junction bases with no gene match: 3. CDR3: CASSIGLAPYNEQFF. The CDR3 nucleotides read TGTGCCAGTAGTATAGGACTAGCGCCATACAATGAGCAGTTCTTC.

This clonotype has a handful of counts. The chain recombines TRBV4-1 with TRBJ1-5; the D is unclear. CDR3 length equals 16 residues. The germline CDR1 and CDR2 sequences are MGHRA and YSYEKL. Trimming took off 0 bases at V and 2 bases at J, with 11 bases between the two ends. The CDR3 reads CASSQEGASGNQPQHF. The CDR3 DNA reads as TGCGCCAGCAGCCAAGAGGGTGCCAGTGGCAATCAGCCCCAGCATTTT.

This clonotype has a count of ten or more. The chain recombines TRBV7-2 with TRBJ2-3; 11 nucleotides align to TRBD2. Germline CDR1 reads SGHTA; CDR2 reads FQGNSA. With V trimmed by 5 bases and J by 0 bases, 1 base remained unmatched. This CDR3 region has 15 residues. CDR3 sequence (DNA): TGTGCCAGCAGCCGGACTAGCGGGAGCACAGATACGCAGTATTTT. It specifies CASSRTSGSTDTQYF.

This clonotype was seen repeatedly, ten times or more. This chain uses TRBV12-3 or TRBV12-4 with TRBJ1-2, with TRBD1 as a possible D gene (6 bases). The CDR3 loop spans 16 amino acids. V was pared by 1 base and J by 4 bases, with 16 bases between. The DNA for the CDR3 is TGTGCCAGCAGTTTAGTGGTACAGGGAGGTATCTATGGCTACACCTTC. This encodes CASSLVVQGGIYGYTF.

This clonotype came up many times. The junction and the germline gene differ at one end; a read error may be behind it. This rearrangement joins TRBV7-8 to TRBJ2-5, with 12 bases fitting TRBD2. Germline CDR1 and CDR2: SGHVS and FQNEAQ. The CDR3 runs 15 residues. In DNA form, the CDR3 reads TGTGCCAGCAGCCTAGCGGGGGGGAGCCAAGAGACCCAGTACTTC. Translated: CASSLAGGSQETQYF.

The V call is TRBV9, the J call TRBJ2-1; TRBD2 is a possible D gene (5 bases). V shed 1 base and J shed 0 bases, with 8 bases lying between them. The CDR3 runs to 15 residues. Looked up from germline, CDR1 is SGDLS and CDR2 is YYNGEE. CDR3 bases: TGTGCCAGCAGCGTAAGCGGCCCCTCCTACAATGAGCAGTTCTTC. Its translation: CASSVSGPSYNEQFF. Drawing the rest from reference TRBV9 and TRBJ2-1, the complete variable domain is DSGVTQTPKHLITATGQRVTLRCSPRSGDLSVYWYQQSLDQGLQFLIQYYNGEERAKGNILERFSAQQFPDLHSELNLSSLELGDSALYFCASSVSGPSYNEQFFGPGTRLTVL.

This clonotype was seen at least ten times. The rearrangement uses TRBV7-2 and TRBJ2-1; D is possibly TRBD2 (6 bases). The CDR3 contains 20 residues. Trimming shortened V by 1 base and J by 8 bases, and 30 bases separated the two germline ends. CDR1 SGHTA and CDR2 FQGNSA come from the germline V gene. Here the CDR3 reads CASSLDMMVGGFLSRDEQFF. Written as DNA, the CDR3 is TGTGCCAGCAGCTTAGATATGATGGTTGGGGGGTTTTTGTCGCGGGATGAGCAGTTCTTC.

This clonotype was seen at least ten times. The rearrangement links TRBV5-5 to TRBJ2-1; either TRBD1 or TRBD2 may fit D (9 bases each). This CDR3 is built from 20 residues. Germline CDR1 and CDR2: SGHKS and YYEKEE (reference sequence). V dropped 0 bases and J dropped 8 bases, with 30 bases sitting between them. CDR3 amino acids: CASSLVPDRGKGLASDEQFF. The CDR3 bases are TGTGCCAGCAGCTTGGTGCCGGACAGGGGTAAGGGACTAGCCAGCGATGAGCAGTTCTTC.

Details on this clonotype: One base away lies a much larger clone, so this may be a sequencing read error. The chain combines TRBV25-1 with TRBJ1-5; tentative D call: TRBD1 (5 bases). The CDR3 sequence is 14 residues long. The germline gives CDR1 MGHDK, CDR2 SYGVNS. As DNA, the CDR3 is TGTGCCAACAGTGGCAGGGATAGCAATCAGCCCCAGCATTTT. It is translated as CANSGRDSNQPQHF.

The gene calls are TRBV20-1 and TRBJ2-3; unclear D gene. V was trimmed by 5 bases and J by 2 bases, leaving 8 bases between them. The CDR3 contains 12 residues. Per the germline V gene, CDR1 is DFQATT and CDR2 is SNEGSKA (reference sequence). The CDR3 spells CSAYRSTDTQYF. CDR3 bases: TGCAGTGCTTACCGATCCACAGATACGCAGTATTTT.

This clonotype has ten or more counts. The chain recombines TRBV2 with TRBJ2-1, with 9 bases lining up with TRBD2. The CDR3 runs 15 residues. Germline CDR1 SNHLY, CDR2 FYNNEI. V lost 5 bases, J lost 8 bases, and 10 bases stayed unmatched. The CDR3 is CASSKTGTSPHEQFF. CDR3 nucleotides: TGTGCCAGCAGTAAAACCGGGACTAGCCCCCATGAGCAGTTCTTC.

This clonotype came up a few times. This chain connects TRBV7-9 to TRBJ1-1; D gene uncertain. V lost 1 base, J lost 2 bases, and 11 bases lay in between. The germline gives CDR1 SEHNR, CDR2 FQNEAQ (reference sequence). The CDR3 runs 15 residues. CDR3 DNA: TGTGCCAGCAGCTTAGTTAGACAATTAAACACTGAAGCTTTCTTT. As protein: CASSLVRQLNTEAFF.

In this sample, this clonotype turned up many times. This chain uses TRBV10-3 with TRBJ2-1; 8 bases are shared with TRBD2. The CDR3 covers 17 residues. V trimming: 10 bases; J trimming: 7 bases; junction bases outside the gene matches: 21. Looked up from germline, CDR1 is ENHRY and CDR2 is SYGVKD. CDR3 residues: CATGGSLSGTFRNEQFF. The CDR3, as DNA: TGTGCCACCGGGGGCAGCCTTAGCGGGACCTTTCGGAATGAGCAGTTCTTC.

About this clonotype itself: A junction end diverges from the germline sequence, so it may reflect a read error. V and J are TRBV5-1 and TRBJ2-2; D is undetermined. The germline CDR1 and CDR2 sequences are SGHRS and YFSETQ. The CDR3 runs 14 residues. The CDR3 coding sequence is TGCGCCAGCAGCTTGGCCACGAAGACCGGGGAGCTGTTTTTT. This codes for CASSLATKTGELFF.

This clonotype has just a few counts. The rearrangement uses TRBV13 and TRBJ1-3; D call uncertain. V lost 5 bases and J 4 bases, leaving 9 bases between the germline ends. This CDR3 contains 13 residues. Germline-derived CDR1 and CDR2 are PRHDT and FYEKMQ (reference sequence). In nucleotides, the CDR3 is TGTGCCAGCAGCCCCCGCGGCGGAAACACCATATATTTT. It specifies CASSPRGGNTIYF.

This clonotype has a handful of counts. V and J are TRBV12-3 or TRBV12-4 and TRBJ2-7; TRBD1 agrees at 9 bases. Trimming took 6 bases from V and 5 from J; bases not matched to a gene: 8. CDR3 length: 14 amino acids. As DNA, the CDR3 is TGTGCCAGCAGCTTACAGGGGGCGCAAGACGAGCAGTACTTC. Encoded protein: CASSLQGAQDEQYF.

This clonotype was seen at least ten times. The J gene is TRBJ2-7, the V gene TRBV11-2, with unresolved D. Trimming removed 5 bases from V and 4 bases from J, with 12 bases in between. Germline V CDR1 and CDR2: SGHAT, FQNNGV. CDR3 length equals 13 residues. CDR3 sequence reads: CASSLTDEYEQYF. CDR3 bases: TGTGCCAGCAGCCTGACTGACGAATACGAGCAGTACTTC. The entire variable domain, with the rest obtained from reference TRBV11-2 and TRBJ2-7, is as follows: EAGVAQSPRYKIIEKRQSVAFWCNPISGHATLYWYQQILGQGPKLLIQFQNNGVVDDSQLPKDRFSAERLKGVDSTLKIQPAKLEDSAVYLCASSLTDEYEQYFGPGTRLTVT.

This clonotype was found a few times. The CDR3 DNA follows: TGTGCCAGCAGTCCACGAGGTCCCCGTCGGCCCCTCCACTTT. Its protein product is CASSPRGPRRPLHF. The chain couples TRBV6-2 or TRBV6-3 to TRBJ1-6, with unresolved D. CDR3 size: 14 residues. Deletions cut 5 bases from V and 13 bases from J, with 18 bases between. CDR1 MNHEY and CDR2 SVGEGT come from the germline V gene.

The sample holds many counts of this clonotype. The genes are TRBV6-5 and TRBJ1-3; 8 nucleotides match TRBD1. The CDR3 length is 17 residues. V was clipped by 5 bases and J by 0 bases; unmatched bases: 9. Germline values: CDR1 MNHEY, CDR2 SVGAGI. CDR3 sequence (DNA): TGTGCCAGCAGTCCCCGGGACAGGAGAACCTCTGGAAACACCATATATTTT. Amino acids: CASSPRDRRTSGNTIYF.

This clonotype was found many times. This chain connects TRBV7-2 to TRBJ2-1, with a tentative D call TRBD2 (6 bases). Germline V lookup: CDR1 SGHTA, CDR2 FQGNSA. V lost 0 bases to trimming and J lost 2 bases, with 11 bases between them. The CDR3 contains 16 residues. This chain's CDR3 is CASSLAGRGPYNEQFF. CDR3 nucleotides: TGTGCCAGCAGCTTAGCGGGGCGGGGACCCTACAATGAGCAGTTCTTC.

This clonotype has ten or more counts. The J gene is TRBJ1-3, the V gene TRBV28, with 8 bases aligning to TRBD1. The CDR3 length is 16 residues. Germline V gene lookup returns CDR1 MDHEN and CDR2 SYDVKM. The J segment lost 1 base and the V segment lost 8 bases, leaving 10 bases of the junction unmatched. The CDR3 DNA follows: TGTGCCAGCCGGGGTCCCCGGACAGGGTCTGGAAACACCATATATTTT. It encodes CASRGPRTGSGNTIYF.

This clonotype was recorded many times. The V call is TRBV28, the J call TRBJ2-7, with D perhaps TRBD1 or TRBD2 (5 bases each). Germline lookup yields CDR1 MDHEN and CDR2 SYDVKM. V lost 5 bases to trimming and J lost 6 bases, with 14 bases between them. The CDR3 spans 13 residues. CDR3 protein: CASSTGGGTEQYF. The CDR3 DNA reads as TGTGCCAGCAGTACCGGTGGGGGAACCGAGCAGTACTTC.